The clone carrying this TCR beta chain has a handful of counts. The sample is drawn from a study of blood T cell repertoires in COVID-19. Background on the study: The study drew acute and convalescent COVID-19 samples from the United States, Italy and Spain.

Germline V gene lookup returns CDR1 LGHDT and CDR2 YNNKEL (reference sequence). V gave up 4 bases and J gave up 1 base, with 13 bases separating them. This CDR3 spans 16 amino acids. Libraries were prepared by immunoSEQ multiplex PCR; TCRdb keeps only in-frame clonotypes and omits some of them. The sample shows roughly 160,000 clones, about four fifths of them seen only once. The sequencing sample was made of PBMCs or T cells enriched from blood (not recorded which). J is TRBJ1-4 and V is TRBV3-1 (or the pseudogene TRBV3-2); D unclear. The TCR comes from a man aged 50 to 59 who had recovered from COVID-19. The CDR3, as DNA: TGTGCCAGCAGCCTTTTTACGAGCCGAACTAATGAAAAACTGTTTTTT. Translating gives CASSLFTSRTNEKLFF.